This T cell receptor beta chain was documented in a study of PD-L1 blockade in urothelial cancer. Study summary: Analyzed time points were 3 weeks (second dose) and 6 weeks after therapy began. There were a median of about 150,000 T cells in blood samples.

The CDR3 is 12 amino acids. V was clipped by 4 bases and J by 3 bases, with 7 bases between them. Per germline, CDR1 ENHRY and CDR2 SYGVKD. Notes on the study in general: Durable-benefit cases showed more tumor-associated blood clone expansion at 3 weeks.

This clone was counted between two and nine times. The target antigen is unknown. Assay: immunoSEQ multiplex PCR; the TCRdb copy retains only in-frame clones and omits some. Of about 45,000 clones listed, around 82% were seen once; the top ten hold 13%. Time point defined: peripheral blood 6 weeks after treatment start. The cohort comprised individuals with locally advanced or metastatic urothelial carcinoma. This sequence joins TRBV10-3 and TRBJ2-7; D is undetermined. This specimen was PBMCs, taken around atezolizumab (anti-PD-L1) treatment. This TCR was sampled from a man between 60 and 75 years old with urothelial cancer. The CDR3 spells CAISATGYEQYF. CDR3 in DNA: TGTGCCATCAGTGCGACTGGCTACGAGCAGTACTTC.